The source of this TCR beta chain is a study of blood T cell repertoires in COVID-19. As for the study in general: The samples span acute and convalescent COVID-19 from the United States, Italy and Spain. T cells, B-cell-depleted T cells, or PBMCs provided the cDNA or gDNA that served as material.

How the authors handled the data: For nucleated cells, counts were estimated from reference gene primer amplification. Profiled with immunoSEQ multiplex PCR; TCRdb holds only in-frame clones, not every one. That table gives V, J and clone size, and the DNA gave D and trimming. The data show under 95,000 clones, 65% to 85% seen once. Germline V gene sequence: CDR1 MDHEN, CDR2 SYDVKM. The germline V and J ends were trimmed by 3 bases and 4 bases, with 18 bases remaining between them. The CDR3 is 16 amino acids. Material for sequencing was peripheral blood. The chain couples TRBV28 to TRBJ1-1; unclear D gene. This sequence was found in an elderly woman with active or convalescent COVID-19. CDR3 loop: CASSFSHSAGGTEAFF. CDR3 nucleotides: TGTGCCAGCAGTTTCTCACATTCCGCCGGAGGCACTGAAGCTTTCTTT.